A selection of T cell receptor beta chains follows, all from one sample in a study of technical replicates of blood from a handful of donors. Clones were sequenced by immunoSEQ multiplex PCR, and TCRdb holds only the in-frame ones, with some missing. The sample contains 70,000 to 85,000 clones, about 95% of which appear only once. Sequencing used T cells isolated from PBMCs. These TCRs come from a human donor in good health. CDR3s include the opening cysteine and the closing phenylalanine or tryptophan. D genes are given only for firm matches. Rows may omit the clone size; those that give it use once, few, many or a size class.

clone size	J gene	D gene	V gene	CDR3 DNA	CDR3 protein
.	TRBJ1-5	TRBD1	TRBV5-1	TGCGCCAGCAGCTTGACAGGGGCTAATCAGCCCCAGCATTTT	CASSLTGANQPQHF
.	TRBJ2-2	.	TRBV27	TGTGCCAGCAGTTTATCAGCCATTGGGAGCGGGGAGCTGTTTTTT	CASSLSAIGSGELFF
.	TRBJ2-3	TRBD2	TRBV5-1	TGCGCCAGCAGCTTGGGACTAGCGCAAAGCACAGATACGCAGTATTTT	CASSLGLAQSTDTQYF
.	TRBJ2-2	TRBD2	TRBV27	TGTGCCAGCAGTTTATATGGCGGGGGGTTTGCGGGCACCGGGGAGCTGTTTTTT	CASSLYGGGFAGTGELFF
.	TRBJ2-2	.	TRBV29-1	TGCAGCGTTGAAGGAGGCCCTGGGGAGCTGTTTTTT	CSVEGGPGELFF
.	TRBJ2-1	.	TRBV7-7	TGTGCTAGCAGCTTAGCGCGTTCGGGCAATGAGCAGTTCTTC	CASSLARSGNEQFF
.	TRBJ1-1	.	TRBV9	TGTGCCAGCAGCGTAGGTATGGAAGGGGCTGAAGCTTTCTTT	CASSVGMEGAEAFF
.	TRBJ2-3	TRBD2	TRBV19	TGTGCCAGTAGCGCGGGAGCGTATGGCACAGATACGCAGTATTTT	CASSAGAYGTDTQYF
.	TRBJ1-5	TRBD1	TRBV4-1	TGCGCCAGCAGCCAAGTGGGACAGGGGAATCAGCCCCAGCATTTT	CASSQVGQGNQPQHF
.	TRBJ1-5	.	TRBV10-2	TGCGCCAGCAGGAAAGACAGGAATCAGCCCCAGCATTTT	CASRKDRNQPQHF
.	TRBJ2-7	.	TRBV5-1	TGCGCCAGCAGCTTGGGTTTAGCGGACGTAGCCTACGAGCAGTACTTC	CASSLGLADVAYEQYF
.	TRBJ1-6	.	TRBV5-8	TGTGCCAGCAGCCTCCTACCAGCTCGATCGGGAAATTCACCCCTCCACTTT	CASSLLPARSGNSPLHF
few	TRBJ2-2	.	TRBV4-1	TGCGCCAGCAGCCAGTTACACGGGGAGCTGTTTTTT	CASSQLHGELFF
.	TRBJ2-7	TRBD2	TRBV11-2	TGTGCCAGCAGCCCCTACCGGACTAGCGGTTGGGAACGGGAGCAGTACTTC	CASSPYRTSGWEREQYF
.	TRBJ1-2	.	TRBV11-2	TGTGCCAGCAGAGGTCAACAGGGAGCCTCTAACTATGGCTACACCTTC	CASRGQQGASNYGYTF
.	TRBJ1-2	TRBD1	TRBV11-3	TGTGCCAGCAGCACTAGAGGACAGGGGGACTATGGCTACACCTTC	CASSTRGQGDYGYTF
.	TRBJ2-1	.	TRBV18	TGTGCCAGCTCACCCAGGCGGGGGCAGTCCTACAATGAGCAGTTCTTC	CASSPRRGQSYNEQFF
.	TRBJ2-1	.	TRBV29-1	TGCAGCACGTTGGCCCAGGGCGCCACCTACAATGAGCAGTTCTTC	CSTLAQGATYNEQFF
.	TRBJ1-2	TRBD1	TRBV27	TGTGCCAGCACCTCTGCGGGACAGGGGCTACGAGGCTACACCTTC	CASTSAGQGLRGYTF
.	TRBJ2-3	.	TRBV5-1	TGCGCCAGCAGTTTGTGGGGCAGACGGGCCACAGATACGCAGTATTTT	CASSLWGRRATDTQYF
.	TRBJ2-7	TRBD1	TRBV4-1	TGCGCCAGCAGCCAGGGACAGGGAACCTACGAGCAGTACTTC	CASSQGQGTYEQYF
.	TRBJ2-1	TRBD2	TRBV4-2	TGTGCCAGCAGCCCCACCAGCGGGAGGGCCATGTTCGCCAATGAGCAGTTCTTC	CASSPTSGRAMFANEQFF
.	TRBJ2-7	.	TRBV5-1	TGCGCCAGCAGCTCCGTGGCGGAGGGGTGGTACGAGCAGTACTTC	CASSSVAEGWYEQYF
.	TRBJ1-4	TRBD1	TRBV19	TGTGCGGTACAGGGGACTAATGAAAAACTGTTTTTT	CAVQGTNEKLFF
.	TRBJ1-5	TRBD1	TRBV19	TGTGCCAGCGGAGACCGACAGGGAGGAGGTTGGGGGAATCAGCCCCAGCATTTT	CASGDRQGGGWGNQPQHF
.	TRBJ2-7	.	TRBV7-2	TGTGCCAGCAGCTTTTGGAGCGGAAGCTCCTACGAGCAGTACTTC	CASSFWSGSSYEQYF
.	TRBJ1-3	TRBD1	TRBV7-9	TGTGCCAGCAGCTTACGAAGGACAGGGCTGGGAAACACCATATATTTT	CASSLRRTGLGNTIYF
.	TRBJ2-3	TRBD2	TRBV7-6	TGTGCCAGCAGCTCAGGACTAGCGGGAGATACGCAGTATTTT	CASSSGLAGDTQYF
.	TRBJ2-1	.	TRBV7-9	TGTGCCAGCAGCTCATTGGACTGGAATGAGCAGTTCTTC	CASSSLDWNEQFF
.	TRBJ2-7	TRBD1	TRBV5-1	TGCGCCAGCAGCTTGGGATTCTCTTGGACAGGGGAGAACGAGCAGTACTTC	CASSLGFSWTGENEQYF
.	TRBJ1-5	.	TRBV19	TGTGCCAGTAGTATTTTCCAGGAACGGCGTCAGCCCCAGCATTTT	CASSIFQERRQPQHF
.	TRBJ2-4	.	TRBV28	TGTGCCAGCAGTCTCGCCTACGAATTAGCCAAAAACATTCAGTACTTC	CASSLAYELAKNIQYF
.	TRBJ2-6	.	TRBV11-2	TGTGCCAGCAGCTCAGGACGGGGCTCTGGGGCCAACGTCCTGACTTTC	CASSSGRGSGANVLTF
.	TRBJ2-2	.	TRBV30	TGTGCCTGGAGTGTACATCGGGAGCTGTTTTTT	CAWSVHRELFF
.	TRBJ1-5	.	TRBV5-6	TGTGCCAGCAGCTTCTCCTCAGATCAGCCCCAGCATTTT	CASSFSSDQPQHF
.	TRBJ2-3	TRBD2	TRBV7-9	TGTGCCAGCAGCTTGGGACTAGCGGCCGATACGCAGTATTTT	CASSLGLAADTQYF
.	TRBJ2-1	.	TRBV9	TGTGCCAGCAGCGTAGGGCAGGGAAGGGGAAATGAGCAGTTCTTC	CASSVGQGRGNEQFF
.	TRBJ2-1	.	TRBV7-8	TGTGCCAGCAGCTTTTGGGTTGGTCTAGGACACCAGTTCTTC	CASSFWVGLGHQFF
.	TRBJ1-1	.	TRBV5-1	TGCGCCAGCAGCTTGGGAGGGCGCGGGGTGAACACTGAAGCTTTCTTT	CASSLGGRGVNTEAFF
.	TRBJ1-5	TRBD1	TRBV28	TGTGCCAGCAGCTCTCGCTCGACAGGGCTTGATCAGCCCCAGCATTTT	CASSSRSTGLDQPQHF
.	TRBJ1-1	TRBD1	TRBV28	TGTGCCAGCAGAGAAGAAAGGACAGGGGGCACTGAAGCTTTCTTT	CASREERTGGTEAFF
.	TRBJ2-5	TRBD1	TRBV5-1	TGCGCCAGCAGCTCAGACAGGGGAGGCGGAGAGACCCAGTACTTC	CASSSDRGGGETQYF
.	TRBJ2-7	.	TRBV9	TGTGCCAGCAGCCCCACAGGGAACTACGAGCAGTACTTC	CASSPTGNYEQYF
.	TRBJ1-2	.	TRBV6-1	TGTGCCAGCAGTGATTGGTACGGGGGGCGCAAAGAAGAAGATAAGGGCTACACCTTC	CASSDWYGGRKEEDKGYTF
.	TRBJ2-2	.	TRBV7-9	TGTGCCAGCAGCTTAGCAGGGAGGACCGGGGAGCTGTTTTTT	CASSLAGRTGELFF
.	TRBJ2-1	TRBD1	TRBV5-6	TGTGCCAGCAGCCCGCCGGTACCCCCGGACAGGGATAGGAATGAGCAGTTCTTC	CASSPPVPPDRDRNEQFF